The 30 T cell receptor beta chains presented below share a single source sample, sequenced in a study of cytomegalovirus exposure and HLA in healthy donors. Primers for the PCR totalled 60 Vbeta and 13 Jbeta. The protocol was immunoSEQ multiplex PCR, while the TCRdb copy is restricted to in-frame clones and leaves out a portion. The repertoire consists of 110,000 to 150,000 clones, with about 80% occurring once and the leading ten covering under 6%. The sample consisted of PBMCs. These receptors were collected from a man aged 40-50 years in good health and CMV-seronegative.

The chain joins TRBV15 to TRBJ1-1; TRBD1 might be the D (5 bases). In germline, CDR1 is LNHNV, CDR2 YYDKDF (reference sequence). Trimming removed 6 bases at V and 8 bases at J, with 19 bases between. CDR3 size: 14 residues. The CDR3, as DNA: TGTGCCACCAGTCATGGGGTGGAGGGGCGAGAAGCTTTCTTT. Encoded protein: CATSHGVEGREAFF.

J is TRBJ1-2 and V is TRBV25-1; possibly TRBD1 for D (5 bases). CDR3 size: 14 residues. Germline CDR1 reads MGHDK; CDR2 reads SYGVNS. V dropped 3 bases and J dropped 4 bases, with 12 bases sitting between them. The CDR3 nucleotides are TGTGCCAGCAGTGATCCAGGGTATGGCTATGGCTACACCTTC. Protein sequence: CASSDPGYGYGYTF.

V is TRBV9 and J is TRBJ2-5; 7 nucleotides line up with TRBD1. Germline values: CDR1 SGDLS, CDR2 YYNGEE. Germline trimming cut 4 bases from V and 5 bases from J; bases unmatched to any gene: 8. The CDR3 is 14 amino acids. The CDR3 nucleotides are TGTGCCAGCAGCCCAAGACAGGGAACGGAGACCCAGTACTTC. Its translation: CASSPRQGTETQYF.

This clone occurred once. The genes are TRBV18 and TRBJ1-3; D is perhaps TRBD1 (6 bases). Germline loops: CDR1 KGHSH, CDR2 LQKENI. The CDR3 loop spans 17 amino acids. Trimming took off 2 bases at V and 0 bases at J, with 14 bases between the two ends. The CDR3 protein is CASSPVGRGPSGNTIYF. The CDR3, as DNA: TGTGCCAGCTCACCAGTCGGCAGGGGTCCCTCTGGAAACACCATATATTTT.

The CDR3 bases are TGTGCCAGCAGCTTAGAAGGGTCACAGGGGAACACCGGGGAGCTGTTTTTT. It translates to CASSLEGSQGNTGELFF. This chain joins TRBV7-2 and TRBJ2-2, with a weak D call TRBD1 (6 bases). The CDR3 covers 17 residues. CDR1 SGHTA and CDR2 FQGNSA come from the germline V gene. V dropped 1 base and J dropped 1 base, with 13 bases sitting between them.

This chain connects TRBV5-8 to TRBJ2-3; 10 bases agree with TRBD1. There are 16 residues in the CDR3. Trimming took 2 bases from V and 2 from J; bases not matched to a gene: 5. From germline, CDR1 is SGHTS and CDR2 YDEGEE. CDR3: CASSLRQGASTDTQYF. The DNA of the CDR3 is TGTGCCAGCAGCTTACGACAGGGGGCTTCCACAGATACGCAGTATTTT.

This clone came up once. The junction and the germline gene differ at one end; a read error may be behind it. The chain uses TRBV4-1 and TRBJ2-1, with 9 bases that match TRBD1. This CDR3 contains 17 residues. Per germline, CDR1 MGHRA and CDR2 YSYEKL. The DNA for the CDR3 is TGCGCCAGCAGCCGTCCTACCGGGGACAGGGCCCGGAATGGGCAGTTCTTC. Residues: CASSRPTGDRARNGQFF.

The J gene is TRBJ2-5, the V gene TRBV7-9; the D gene is possibly TRBD2 (5 bases). The CDR3 contains 13 residues. The germline gives CDR1 SEHNR, CDR2 FQNEAQ (reference sequence). Trimming cost V 5 bases and J 5 bases, with 12 bases left between them. DNA for the CDR3: TGTGCCAGCAGCAGGGCTGGGGAGGAGACCCAGTACTTC. As protein: CASSRAGEETQYF.

The chain has TRBV10-2 and TRBJ2-7; D unclear. This CDR3 spans 13 amino acids. Germline V gives CDR1 WSHSY, CDR2 SAAADI. V was shortened by 6 bases and J by 1 base, with 10 bases between the two germline ends. The CDR3 region is CASSHDTSYEQYF. The CDR3 DNA is TGCGCCAGCAGCCACGACACGTCCTACGAGCAGTACTTC.

The rearrangement uses TRBV19 and TRBJ1-2; D is unresolved. The V gene lost 5 bases and the J gene lost 11 bases, with 21 bases spanning the gap. This CDR3 contains 14 residues. Germline CDR1 LNHDA, CDR2 SQIVND (reference sequence). CDR3 amino acids: CASSLREVLGSYTF. As DNA, the CDR3 is TGTGCCAGTAGTCTCCGGGAGGTGTTGGGGAGTTACACCTTC.

V gene TRBV10-2 combines with J gene TRBJ1-2; 10 nucleotides align to TRBD1. Per germline, CDR1 WSHSY and CDR2 SAAADI. Trimming removed 1 base from V and 3 bases from J; junction bases left unmatched: 23. There are 22 residues in the CDR3. CDR3 nucleotides: TGCGCCAGCAGTGAGTACGGACAGGGGGAGAGGACAGCGCAGCCCCCTCACTATGGCTACACCTTC. Translation: CASSEYGQGERTAQPPHYGYTF.

CDR3 nucleotides: TGTGCCAGCAGCTTACAGGGTAGTGCAACTAATGAAAAACTGTTTTTT. It yields the protein CASSLQGSATNEKLFF. The chain uses TRBV11-2 and TRBJ1-4, with D perhaps TRBD1 (5 bases). Trimming removed 2 bases from V and 0 bases from J, with 10 bases in between. The CDR3 length is 16 residues. CDR1 SGHAT and CDR2 FQNNGV come from the germline V gene.

The chain combines TRBV4-1 with TRBJ2-3, with 10 bases that match TRBD2. Trimming removed 4 bases from V and 6 bases from J; junction bases left unmatched: 16. CDR3 length equals 18 residues. The germline gives CDR1 MGHRA, CDR2 YSYEKL. The DNA of the CDR3 is TGCGCCAGCAGCCCCGAAGGGCTAGCGGGGGCCACTCGGGATACGCAGTATTTT. It encodes CASSPEGLAGATRDTQYF.

V usage is TRBV6-5 and J usage is TRBJ2-7, with TRBD1 matching over 8 bases. The germline V gene has CDR1 MNHEY and CDR2 SVGAGI. V shed 6 bases, J shed 0 bases, and the junction held 7 bases outside the gene matches. The CDR3 loop spans 15 amino acids. CDR3: CASRKGGQASYEQYF. In nucleotides, the CDR3 is TGTGCCAGCAGAAAAGGGGGACAGGCCTCCTACGAGCAGTACTTC.

The V gene is TRBV9, the J gene TRBJ2-7, with 7 positions matching TRBD2. Germline values: CDR1 SGDLS, CDR2 YYNGEE. Losses at the gene ends were 0 bases for V and 6 bases for J; bases not matched to a gene: 9. CDR3 length: 15 residues. CDR3 region: CASSVGGQRGREQYF. The CDR3 bases are TGTGCCAGCAGCGTAGGGGGCCAGCGGGGACGCGAGCAGTACTTC.

The chain carries TRBV27 and TRBJ2-6; D gene unclear. Trimming left V 7 bases short and J 1 base short, with 2 bases between. The CDR3 sequence is 12 residues long. From germline, CDR1 is MNHEY and CDR2 SMNVEV (reference sequence). CDR3 coding DNA: TGTGCCAGCACGTCTGGGGCCAACGTCCTGACTTTC. It encodes CASTSGANVLTF.

Only a few counts were recorded for this clone. This chain uses TRBV2 with TRBJ1-3, with 7 positions matching TRBD1. V shed 5 bases and J 7 bases; nucleotides not matched to a gene: 14. The CDR3 consists of 16 residues. The V gene's germline CDR1 is SNHLY and CDR2 FYNNEI. DNA for the CDR3: TGTGCCAGCAGTTTTTCCGGGACAGTTACAACCAACACCATATATTTT. It specifies CASSFSGTVTTNTIYF.

This clone was seen a handful of times. This sequence joins TRBV7-3 and TRBJ2-5; 7 bases agree with TRBD2. With V trimmed by 3 bases and J by 1 base, 5 bases remained unmatched. Germline values: CDR1 SGHTA, CDR2 FQGTGA. CDR3 length: 15 residues. CDR3 sequence: CASSLGLPAQETQYF. The CDR3 bases are TGTGCCAGCAGCTTGGGACTACCGGCCCAAGAGACCCAGTACTTC. Complete variable domain (other parts from reference TRBV7-3 and TRBJ2-5): GAGVSQTPSNKVTEKGKYVELRCDPISGHTALYWYRQSLGQGPEFLIYFQGTGAADDSGLPNDRFFAVRPEGSVSTLKIQRTERGDSAVYLCASSLGLPAQETQYFGPGTRLLVL.

The rearrangement links TRBV6-1 to TRBJ2-5, with 7 nucleotides matching TRBD1. The DNA end is more similar to TRBJ2-7, so the J call may be wrong. The CDR3 length is 13 residues. Germline V lookup: CDR1 MNHNS, CDR2 SASEGT. In DNA, the CDR3 is TGTGCCAGCAGCCTAGACAGGGTGGACGAGCAGTACTTC. Encoded protein: CASSLDRVDEQYF.

The chain has TRBV23-1 and TRBJ2-5; 8 bases align to TRBD2. TRBV23-1 is an ORF, and what it does is uncertain. The J segment lost 2 bases and the V segment lost 6 bases, leaving 11 bases of the junction unmatched. This CDR3 is built from 16 residues. CDR3 in amino acids: CASSSGRRGDQETQYF. CDR3 DNA: TGCGCCAGCAGCTCAGGGCGGCGGGGGGATCAAGAGACCCAGTACTTC.

For the CDR3, the DNA is TGTGCCAGCAGCATCACTGGGACTCCAAGCACAGATACGCAGTATTTT. This translates into CASSITGTPSTDTQYF. This sequence joins TRBV9 and TRBJ2-3; maybe TRBD2 (6 bases). Germline-derived CDR1 and CDR2 are SGDLS and YYNGEE. The V gene lost 4 bases and the J gene lost 0 bases, with 15 bases spanning the gap. The CDR3 totals 16 residues.

V gene TRBV4-3 combines with J gene TRBJ2-1; TRBD2 agrees at 9 bases. CDR1 LGHNA and CDR2 YSLEER come from the germline V gene. The CDR3 loop spans 14 amino acids. V shed 0 bases, J shed 13 bases, and the junction held 7 bases outside the gene matches. The CDR3 region is CASSQDGRGGDQFF. CDR3 sequence (DNA): TGCGCCAGCAGCCAAGACGGGCGGGGGGGCGATCAGTTCTTC.

Details on this clone: The sample holds other DNA sequences that translate to the same CDR3. The rearrangement uses TRBV29-1 and TRBJ2-1, with 14 bases fitting TRBD2. The CDR3 length is 15 residues. Trimming took 7 bases from V and 1 from J; bases not matched to a gene: 3. Germline V gene lookup returns CDR1 SQVTM and CDR2 ANQGSEA. The CDR3 DNA follows: TGCAGCGGCGGACTAGCGGGGGGTTCCTACAATGAGCAGTTCTTC. Protein product: CSGGLAGGSYNEQFF.

V usage is TRBV10-3 and J usage is TRBJ1-5; D perhaps matches TRBD1 (6 bases). Trimming removed 4 bases from V and 2 bases from J, with 12 bases in between. The CDR3 loop spans 15 amino acids. In germline, CDR1 is ENHRY, CDR2 SYGVKD. The CDR3 loop reads CAISAGGAGNQPQHF. The CDR3 DNA reads as TGTGCCATCAGTGCGGGGGGGGCCGGCAATCAGCCCCAGCATTTT.

In this sample, this clone turned up once. This sequence joins TRBV11-2 and TRBJ1-3; D might be TRBD1 (6 bases). V was cut by 2 bases and J by 0 bases, with 11 bases left in between. The CDR3 consists of 16 residues. The V gene's germline CDR1 is SGHAT and CDR2 FQNNGV. Written as DNA, the CDR3 is TGTGCCAGCAGCTTAAAGCAGGGGCTCTCTGGAAACACCATATATTTT. Protein: CASSLKQGLSGNTIYF. The full variable domain, with the rest looked up from reference TRBV11-2 and TRBJ1-3, is EAGVAQSPRYKIIEKRQSVAFWCNPISGHATLYWYQQILGQGPKLLIQFQNNGVVDDSQLPKDRFSAERLKGVDSTLKIQPAKLEDSAVYLCASSLKQGLSGNTIYFGEGSWLTVV.

This clone was seen once. The chain recombines TRBV28 with TRBJ2-5; tentatively, D is TRBD1 (5 bases). In germline, CDR1 is MDHEN, CDR2 SYDVKM. Trimming took 3 bases from V and 4 from J, leaving 18 bases between them. The CDR3 is made up of 16 amino acids. In DNA, the CDR3 is TGTGCCAGCAGTTTTAGGGCCATGCAGGGTCGAGAGACCCAGTACTTC. Its protein product is CASSFRAMQGRETQYF.

The V and J genes are TRBV5-1 and TRBJ2-3; D is possibly TRBD2 (6 bases). The V end was cut by 0 bases, the J end by 1 base, with 6 bases between. This CDR3 has 14 residues. From germline, CDR1 is SGHRS and CDR2 YFSETQ. DNA of the CDR3: TGCGCCAGCAGCTTGGTAGCGGGCACAGATACGCAGTATTTT. This encodes CASSLVAGTDTQYF.

V is TRBV7-2 and J is TRBJ2-7, with a possible D match to TRBD1 (6 bases). The CDR3 is made up of 16 amino acids. CDR1 SGHTA and CDR2 FQGNSA come from the germline V gene. Trimming left V 5 bases short and J 3 bases short, with 20 bases between. DNA of the CDR3: TGTGCCAGCAGCCCGCGGGTGGCAGGGGTAGGCTACGAGCAGTACTTC. Protein sequence: CASSPRVAGVGYEQYF.

This sequence joins TRBV27 and TRBJ1-5; D might be TRBD1 (5 bases). The CDR3 extends over 15 amino acids. The germline CDR1 and CDR2 sequences are MNHEY and SMNVEV (reference sequence). V lost 6 bases and J 0 bases, leaving 12 bases between the germline ends. The CDR3 DNA reads TGTGCCAGCAGCCGTGACAGATTTAGCAATCAGCCCCAGCATTTT. Amino acids: CASSRDRFSNQPQHF.

The CDR3 spells CASSIQGNTEAFF. CDR3 nucleotides: TGCGCCAGCAGCATACAGGGGAACACTGAAGCTTTCTTT. V gene TRBV5-1 combines with J gene TRBJ1-1; D may be TRBD1 (6 bases). Germline V gives CDR1 SGHRS, CDR2 YFSETQ. The CDR3 totals 13 residues. V was trimmed by 4 bases and J by 1 base, leaving 8 bases between them.